The 21 T cell receptor beta chains in this list originate from one sample, sequenced in a study of blood T cell repertoires in COVID-19. Only in-frame clones appear in the TCRdb table, and some are missing; sequencing was by immunoSEQ multiplex PCR. Of about 240,000 clones in the sample, 75% to 85% were seen once. Input material: peripheral blood. The receptors stem from a human donor in a cohort sampled during active COVID-19.

CDR3 sequence (DNA): TGTGCCAGCAGCTTGCAAGCGGGGCCGGAGACCCAGTACTTC. Amino acid sequence: CASSLQAGPETQYF. The chain is built from TRBV5-4 and TRBJ2-5, with TRBD2 matching 7 bases. J lost 5 bases, V lost 1 base, and 5 bases had no gene match. The CDR3 covers 14 residues. Germline V gives CDR1 SGHNT, CDR2 YYREEE (reference sequence).

DNA for the CDR3: TGTGCCAGCAGTATCTCTAATTTGGCCTACGAGCAGTACTTC. Translation gives CASSISNLAYEQYF. The rearrangement joins TRBV28 to TRBJ2-7; no firm D call. The CDR3 covers 14 residues. V lost 5 bases and J lost 2, with 13 bases in between. Germline V gene data show CDR1 as MDHEN and CDR2 as SYDVKM.

The CDR3 region is CASSLGHHQETQYF. DNA of the CDR3: TGTGCCAGCAGCTTAGGACACCACCAAGAGACCCAGTACTTC. The genes are TRBV14 and TRBJ2-5; D perhaps matches TRBD1 (5 bases). The CDR3 extends over 14 amino acids. Germline-derived CDR1 and CDR2 are SGHDN and FVKESK. V was trimmed by 5 bases and J by 0 bases, leaving 10 bases between them. The entire variable domain, with the rest obtained from reference TRBV14 and TRBJ2-5, is as follows: EAGVTQFPSHSVIEKGQTVTLRCDPISGHDNLYWYRRVMGKEIKFLLHFVKESKQDESGMPNNRFLAERTGGTYSTLKVQPAELEDSGVYFCASSLGHHQETQYFGPGTRLLVL.

V and J are TRBV3-1 (or the pseudogene TRBV3-2) and TRBJ2-7; D gene unclear. The CDR3 has 12 amino acids. Germline V gene sequence: CDR1 LGHDT, CDR2 YNNKEL (reference sequence). With 1 base removed from V and 6 bases from J, the gap between germline ends came to 7 bases. The CDR3 region is CASSQARGEQYF. The CDR3 DNA follows: TGTGCCAGCAGCCAAGCACGCGGCGAGCAGTACTTC.

The chain couples TRBV4-1 to TRBJ2-1, with a weak D call TRBD1 (6 bases). Trimming pared 0 bases from V and 9 bases from J, leaving 9 bases between. This CDR3 region has 13 residues. In germline, CDR1 is MGHRA, CDR2 YSYEKL. This CDR3 reads CASSQDQGSEQFF. The CDR3 region has the DNA TGCGCCAGCAGCCAAGACCAGGGGAGTGAGCAGTTCTTC.

The genes are TRBV7-9 and TRBJ2-7; D call uncertain. CDR1 and CDR2 from the germline V gene are SEHNR and FQNEAQ (reference sequence). This CDR3 spans 13 amino acids. Trimming left V 5 bases short and J 6 bases short, with 14 bases between. In DNA, the CDR3 is TGTGCCAGCAGCCGGAGTCAAGACGGCGAGCAGTACTTC. This encodes CASSRSQDGEQYF.

The chain is built from TRBV11-3 and TRBJ2-7, with a weak D call TRBD2 (6 bases). With 6 bases removed from V and 1 base from J, the gap between germline ends came to 10 bases. The germline gives CDR1 SGHNT, CDR2 YENEEA. The CDR3 has 13 amino acids. This CDR3 reads CASSTRGSYEQYF. CDR3 in DNA: TGTGCCAGCAGTACCCGGGGGTCCTACGAGCAGTACTTC. The full variable domain, with the rest looked up from reference TRBV11-3 and TRBJ2-7, is EAGVVQSPRYKIIEKKQPVAFWCNPISGHNTLYWYLQNLGQGPELLIRYENEEAVDDSQLPKDRFSAERLKGVDSTLKIQPAELGDSAVYLCASSTRGSYEQYFGPGTRLTVT.

The rearrangement uses TRBV19 and TRBJ2-2; weak D call: TRBD1 (6 bases). Germline assignment: CDR1 LNHDA and CDR2 SQIVND (reference sequence). This CDR3 contains 16 residues. Trimming pared 7 bases from V and 4 bases from J, leaving 19 bases between. CDR3 protein: CASTQPVQGSTGELFF. CDR3 DNA sequence: TGTGCCAGTACTCAGCCCGTACAGGGAAGCACCGGGGAGCTGTTTTTT.

The chain is built from TRBV10-3 and TRBJ2-1; 7 bases are a match to TRBD1. V lost 3 bases, J lost 6 bases, and 5 bases stayed unmatched. The CDR3 totals 14 residues. CDR1 is ENHRY and CDR2 is SYGVKD in the germline V gene. CDR3 bases: TGTGCCATCAGTGACAGGGGGATCTCCAATGAGCAGTTCTTC. This translates into CAISDRGISNEQFF.

The rearrangement joins TRBV19 to TRBJ2-7; 11 nucleotides match TRBD1. Losses at the gene ends were 9 bases for V and 6 bases for J; bases not matched to a gene: 13. This CDR3 has 15 residues. Germline V gene lookup returns CDR1 LNHDA and CDR2 SQIVND (reference sequence). The CDR3 DNA is TGTGCCAGCGCTGTAACCGGGACAGGGGGTATCGAGCAGTACTTC. Residues: CASAVTGTGGIEQYF.

The chain has TRBV10-3 and TRBJ2-5, with 14 nucleotides matching TRBD2. Germline V gene lookup returns CDR1 ENHRY and CDR2 SYGVKD. V was clipped by 6 bases and J by 8 bases; unmatched bases: 5. CDR3 size: 14 residues. The CDR3 region is CAIRPGLAGETQYF. The CDR3 region has the DNA TGTGCCATCAGGCCGGGACTAGCGGGGGAAACCCAGTACTTC.

The rearrangement links TRBV6-5 to TRBJ2-4; 9 bases are a match to TRBD1. The CDR3 has 12 residues. CDR1 MNHEY and CDR2 SVGAGI come from the germline V gene. The junction had 2 bases not matched to a gene; V was cut back by 8 bases and J by 6 bases. CDR3 residues: CASRTGANIQYF. In DNA, the CDR3 is TGTGCCAGCCGGACAGGGGCAAACATTCAGTACTTC.

V gene TRBV25-1 combines with J gene TRBJ1-6; perhaps TRBD1 as D (6 bases). The length of the CDR3 is 14 residues. The V gene lost 5 bases and the J gene lost 3 bases, with 8 bases spanning the gap. Germline CDR1 reads MGHDK; CDR2 reads SYGVNS. The CDR3 sequence is CASSPDSYNSPLHF. CDR3 in DNA: TGTGCCAGCAGTCCGGACAGCTATAATTCACCCCTCCACTTT.

This clone was detected only a few times. This rearrangement joins TRBV11-2 to TRBJ2-3; D ambiguous. The CDR3 consists of 12 residues. The germline V gene has CDR1 SGHAT and CDR2 FQNNGV. V was trimmed by 5 bases and J by 4 bases, leaving 7 bases between them. The CDR3 DNA sequence: TGTGCCAGCAGCGTCTCGGCAGATACGCAGTATTTT. It encodes CASSVSADTQYF.

This clone was detected once. V is TRBV10-3 and J is TRBJ1-6; TRBD1 matches at 9 bases. The germline V gene has CDR1 ENHRY and CDR2 SYGVKD. The CDR3 is 16 residues long. V was pared by 1 base and J by 9 bases, with 7 bases of the junction left unmatched. Here the CDR3 reads CAISELGQGNPSPLHF. Written as DNA, the CDR3 is TGTGCCATCAGTGAGTTAGGACAGGGGAACCCTTCACCCCTCCACTTT.

This clone was counted once. This chain connects TRBV12-3 or TRBV12-4 to TRBJ1-2; D gene unclear. Trimming took 3 bases from V and 0 from J, leaving 5 bases between them. The CDR3 is made up of 13 amino acids. The CDR3, as DNA: TGTGCCAGCAGTTTGGGCACTAACTATGGCTACACCTTC. Amino acids: CASSLGTNYGYTF.

This clone was found once. The gene calls are TRBV7-2 and TRBJ2-3; 10 positions agree with TRBD2. CDR3 length equals 15 residues. Germline loops: CDR1 SGHTA, CDR2 FQGNSA. The trim removed 5 bases at V and 2 bases at J, leaving 4 bases unmatched. The CDR3: CASSRTSGFTDTQYF. The CDR3 DNA follows: TGTGCCAGCAGCCGGACTAGCGGTTTCACAGATACGCAGTATTTT. Full variable domain (rest looked up from reference TRBV7-2 and TRBJ2-3): GAGVSQSPSNKVTEKGKDVELRCDPISGHTALYWYRQSLGQGLEFLIYFQGNSAPDKSGLPSDRFSAERTGGSVSTLTIQRTQQEDSAVYLCASSRTSGFTDTQYFGPGTRLTVL.

This clone was counted a few times. The chain has TRBV5-1 and TRBJ2-1; TRBD2 is a possible D gene (5 bases). Germline lookup yields CDR1 SGHRS and CDR2 YFSETQ. The length of the CDR3 is 16 residues. The V gene lost 3 bases and the J gene lost 8 bases, with 21 bases spanning the gap. The CDR3 reads CASSSGLEPIRDEQFF. In DNA, the CDR3 is TGCGCCAGCAGCTCGGGATTAGAACCGATCCGTGATGAGCAGTTCTTC.

The chain combines TRBV5-1 with TRBJ2-1; D remains ambiguous. The ends were cut back, 0 bases at V and 0 bases at J, with 10 bases in the middle. Germline values: CDR1 SGHRS, CDR2 YFSETQ. This CDR3 comprises 16 residues. CDR3 region: CASSLAGHNSYNEQFF. CDR3 bases: TGCGCCAGCAGCTTGGCGGGTCACAACTCCTACAATGAGCAGTTCTTC.

The rearrangement links TRBV14 to TRBJ1-6, with unresolved D. Trimming left V 1 base short and J 1 base short, with 8 bases between. The CDR3 sequence is 16 residues long. The V gene's germline CDR1 is SGHDN and CDR2 FVKESK. The CDR3 coding sequence is TGTGCCAGCAGCCAAGGACTCGGATCCTATAATTCACCCCTCCACTTT. Encoded protein: CASSQGLGSYNSPLHF. Drawing the rest from reference TRBV14 and TRBJ1-6, the complete variable domain is EAGVTQFPSHSVIEKGQTVTLRCDPISGHDNLYWYRRVMGKEIKFLLHFVKESKQDESGMPNNRFLAERTGGTYSTLKVQPAELEDSGVYFCASSQGLGSYNSPLHFGNGTRLTVT.

The chain uses TRBV27 and TRBJ2-1; D may be TRBD1 (6 bases). Trimming removed 11 bases from V and 0 bases from J, with 23 bases in between. The CDR3 runs to 17 residues. CDR1 is MNHEY and CDR2 is SMNVEV in the germline V gene (reference sequence). The CDR3 protein is CACREGRQVSSYNEQFF. Written as DNA, the CDR3 is TGTGCCTGCCGAGAAGGGCGACAGGTGAGCTCCTACAATGAGCAGTTCTTC.